The 25 T cell receptor beta chains below all came from one sample that was sequenced in a study of blood T cells in healthy people across ages (dated by TCRdb to about 2015). Library preparation employed 5' RACE. The sequencer listed for this sample is Illumina HiSeq 2500. A second PCR of about 7 to 12 cycles was run with a J-beta primer mix and a sample-barcoded 5' primer. TCRdb redid the processing of the public reads, applying fastp at Q25 and MiXCR, and retained in-frame beta chains. Rows are unified per CDR3 protein, each entry keeping the most common DNA and genes. Counted in this sample were some 930,000 distinct CDR3 sequences; just under 30% of them appeared once. Of the sample, approximately 10% falls within the top ten clones. The same sample was also used in a study of T cells of mothers and their children.

The sequencing input was blood. The receptors originated from a woman in her thirties or forties in good health.

This clonotype was counted at least ten times. J is TRBJ1-2 and V is TRBV29-1; 8 positions match TRBD1. The germline CDR1 and CDR2 sequences are SQVTM and ANQGSEA. This CDR3 has 12 amino acids. V was clipped by 4 bases and J by 8 bases; unmatched bases: 6. The CDR3 DNA sequence: TGCAGCGTTGCGGACAGGGTAGAGGGCTACACCTTC. Protein product: CSVADRVEGYTF.

The chain has TRBV5-1 and TRBJ2-7; 11 bases match TRBD1. V trimming: 3 bases; J trimming: 5 bases; junction bases outside the gene matches: 7. Germline CDR1 SGHRS, CDR2 YFSETQ. This CDR3 is built from 15 residues. The CDR3 DNA follows: TGCGCCAGCAGCTGGTACCGGACAGGGGGCGACGAGCAGTACTTC. It codes for CASSWYRTGGDEQYF. Supplemented by reference TRBV5-1 and TRBJ2-7, the full variable domain reads KAGVTQTPRYLIKTRGQQVTLSCSPISGHRSVSWYQQTPGQGLQFLFEYFSETQRNKGNFPGRFSGRQFSNSRSEMNVSTLELGDSALYLCASSWYRTGGDEQYFGPGTRLTVT.

This clonotype was picked up one time. The chain joins TRBV20-1 to TRBJ2-3; 8 nucleotides line up with TRBD2. Germline CDR1 is DFQATT and CDR2 is SNEGSKA (reference sequence). The trim removed 1 base at V and 7 bases at J, leaving 10 bases unmatched. This CDR3 comprises 15 residues. The CDR3 DNA follows: TGCAGTGCTAGAGGGACCGGGGGGGCCTTGAATACGCAGTATTTT. It codes for CSARGTGGALNTQYF.

The chain is built from TRBV12-3 or TRBV12-4 and TRBJ1-4; D uncertain. The CDR3 is 13 residues long. Trimming shortened V by 7 bases and J by 8 bases, and 14 bases separated the two germline ends. CDR3 sequence (DNA): TGTGCCAGCATGAAGGGAGGAGAAGAAAAACTGTTTTTT. It yields the protein CASMKGGEEKLFF.

This clonotype was counted ten times or more. The chain links TRBV10-3 to TRBJ1-2, with D uncertain. V was pared by 4 bases and J by 4 bases, with 7 bases between. Germline V gene lookup returns CDR1 ENHRY and CDR2 SYGVKD. There are 12 residues in the CDR3. The CDR3 nucleotides read TGTGCCATCAGTGGCGGGGTCTATGGCTACACCTTC. It is translated as CAISGGVYGYTF.

The chain recombines TRBV30 with TRBJ1-4, with D maybe TRBD1 (6 bases). CDR3 length equals 14 residues. Germline V lookup: CDR1 GTSNPN, CDR2 SVGIG (reference sequence). Deletions cut 3 bases from V and 8 bases from J, with 16 bases between. CDR3 sequence reads: CAWSRTIRGEKLFF. The CDR3, as DNA: TGTGCCTGGAGCCGGACTATTAGGGGGGAAAAACTGTTTTTT.

The J gene is TRBJ2-3, the V gene TRBV12-3 or TRBV12-4, with 12 nucleotides matching TRBD2. This CDR3 region has 14 residues. With 6 bases clipped from V and 5 bases from J, the junction kept 3 bases outside the gene matches. Written as DNA, the CDR3 is TGTGCCAGCAGGCGGACTAGCGGGATAGATACGCAGTATTTT. Its translation: CASRRTSGIDTQYF.

This clonotype was counted only a few times. J is TRBJ1-4 and V is TRBV12-3 or TRBV12-4; no reliable D call. This CDR3 is built from 15 residues. The germline V and J ends were trimmed by 4 bases and 8 bases, with 17 bases remaining between them. CDR3 DNA: TGTGCCAGCAGTTCCGACGTGGGGTATGACGAAAAACTGTTTTTT. It yields the protein CASSSDVGYDEKLFF.

Of note for this clonotype: Given a much more abundant clone one base away, this may be a read error. The V call is TRBV20-1, the J call TRBJ2-3; D is undetermined. The CDR3 loop spans 14 amino acids. Germline V lookup: CDR1 DFQATT, CDR2 SNEGSKA (reference sequence). The CDR3 DNA follows: TGCAGTGCTAGACCAGGAACCCGCCCAGATACGCAGGATTTT. Encoded protein: CSARPGTRPDTQDF.

In its sample, this clonotype was seen a few times. The chain is built from TRBV5-1 and TRBJ2-3; 7 bases line up with TRBD2. CDR3 length: 13 residues. Per germline, CDR1 SGHRS and CDR2 YFSETQ. V was pared by 3 bases and J by 8 bases, with 6 bases of the junction left unmatched. CDR3 nucleotide sequence: TGCGCCAGCAGCTCTGAGGGAGGGACTACGCAGTATTTT. This translates into CASSSEGGTTQYF.

This clonotype was detected many times. Germline and junction disagree at one end, which may indicate a read error. The rearrangement joins TRBV28 to TRBJ2-3, with 11 bases that match TRBD1. This CDR3 is built from 15 residues. The germline CDR1 and CDR2 sequences are MDHEN and SYDVKM. As DNA, the CDR3 is TGTGCCAGCATTTTAGGACAGGGGGCTACAGATACGCAGTATTTT. Protein sequence: CASILGQGATDTQYF.

On this clonotype itself: One end of the junction fails to match germline, which may point to a read error. J is TRBJ1-4 and V is TRBV9; D ambiguous. Per germline, CDR1 SGDLS and CDR2 YYNGEE. The CDR3 sequence is 15 residues long. The CDR3 protein is CASSVSGATNEKRFF. The DNA of the CDR3 is TGTGCCAGCAGCGTATCAGGAGCAACTAATGAAAAACGGTTTTTT.

Comments on this clonotype: It may be a read error: a sequence one base away is much more abundant. The chain recombines TRBV6-5 with TRBJ2-1, with 12 bases aligning to TRBD2. V dropped 5 bases and J dropped 10; count of bases not matched to a gene: 6. Germline CDR1 MNHEY, CDR2 SVGAGI. The CDR3 contains 14 residues. The CDR3 coding sequence is TGTGCCAGCAGTCCGACTAGCGGGGGAATGGAGCAGTTCTTC. Its translation: CASSPTSGGMEQFF.

This clonotype appeared many times. CDR3 in amino acids: CASSRSGGLYNEQFF. DNA for the CDR3: TGTGCCAGCAGTCGAAGCGGGGGCTTATACAATGAGCAGTTCTTC. The J gene is TRBJ2-1, the V gene TRBV4-2, with 8 bases fitting TRBD2. This CDR3 is built from 15 residues. Unmatched junction bases numbered 8, after V lost 6 bases and J lost 4 bases. Germline lookup yields CDR1 LGHNA and CDR2 YNFKEQ.

This clonotype was counted once. J is TRBJ2-1 and V is TRBV7-2, with 7 bases lining up with TRBD2. The CDR3 is made up of 15 amino acids. The germline V gene encodes CDR1 SGHTA and CDR2 FQGNSA. V shed 2 bases and J 8 bases; nucleotides not matched to a gene: 9. The CDR3 here is CASSLSGALWDEQFF. The CDR3 region has the DNA TGTGCCAGCAGCTTAAGCGGGGCCCTATGGGATGAGCAGTTCTTC.

The table lists this clonotype with many counts. The rearrangement joins TRBV5-5 to TRBJ2-5; D is possibly TRBD1 or TRBD2 (5 bases each). Deletions cut 1 base from V and 5 bases from J, with 12 bases between. Germline CDR1 is SGHKS and CDR2 is YYEKEE (reference sequence). This CDR3 is 14 amino acids long. In DNA, the CDR3 is TGTGCCAGCAGCTTGATCTCGGGGACGGAGACCCAGTACTTC. It encodes CASSLISGTETQYF. The variable domain in full, with the rest retrieved from reference TRBV5-5 and TRBJ2-5, is DAGVTQSPTHLIKTRGQQVTLRCSPISGHKSVSWYQQVLGQGPQFIFQYYEKEERGRGNFPDRFSARQFPNYSSELNVNALLLGDSALYLCASSLISGTETQYFGPGTRLLVL.

This sequence joins TRBV7-9 and TRBJ2-4; 11 bases fit TRBD1. The J call is uncertain, as TRBJ2-7 better fits the DNA end. CDR1 is SEHNR and CDR2 is FQNEAQ in the germline V gene (reference sequence). The CDR3 sequence is 15 residues long. CDR3 in DNA: TGTGCCAGCAGCTTGGGACAGGGGGTAGTGGGCGAGCAGTACTTC. It specifies CASSLGQGVVGEQYF.

This clonotype showed up just a few times. The rearrangement uses TRBV24-1 and TRBJ2-3; the D gene is possibly TRBD2 (5 bases). Germline V gene lookup returns CDR1 KGHDR and CDR2 SFDVKD. Deletions cut 4 bases from V and 6 bases from J, with 10 bases between. The CDR3 spans 13 residues. CDR3 bases: TGTGCCACCAGTGACGGAGGCGGGGATACGCAGTATTTT. This gives the protein CATSDGGGDTQYF.

This clonotype was detected only a few times. The gene calls are TRBV20-1 and TRBJ1-1; D gene uncertain. This CDR3 has 12 amino acids. Looked up from germline, CDR1 is DFQATT and CDR2 is SNEGSKA (reference sequence). The ends were cut back, 7 bases at V and 6 bases at J, with 15 bases in the middle. The DNA for the CDR3 is TGCAGTGGCCTCGAACTCAGGCCTGAAGCTTTCTTT. Translated, it gives CSGLELRPEAFF.

This clonotype was seen a handful of times. The chain carries TRBV28 and TRBJ2-7; 12 bases line up with TRBD1. Germline CDR1 reads MDHEN; CDR2 reads SYDVKM. This CDR3 is 17 amino acids long. V lost 6 bases to trimming and J lost 5 bases; unmatched junction nucleotides: 14. This CDR3 reads CASRNGDRGRVGDEQYF. The DNA for the CDR3 is TGTGCCAGCAGAAACGGGGACAGGGGGCGAGTAGGCGACGAGCAGTACTTC. The whole variable domain, filled in from reference TRBV28 and TRBJ2-7, reads DVKVTQSSRYLVKRTGEKVFLECVQDMDHENMFWYRQDPGLGLRLIYFSYDVKMKEKGDIPEGYSVSREKKERFSLILESASTNQTSMYLCASRNGDRGRVGDEQYFGPGTRLTVT.

The chain has TRBV2 and TRBJ1-5, with D hard to call. Trimming removed 7 bases from V and 0 bases from J, with 10 bases in between. The CDR3 has 14 amino acids. Germline loops: CDR1 SNHLY, CDR2 FYNNEI. The CDR3 is CASTEQTSNQPQHF. In DNA form, the CDR3 reads TGTGCCAGCACGGAGCAGACTAGCAATCAGCCCCAGCATTTT.

This clonotype was observed a few times. This chain connects TRBV4-3 to TRBJ1-2, with 8 bases matching TRBD1. CDR3 length equals 14 residues. Losses at the gene ends were 1 base for V and 6 bases for J; bases not matched to a gene: 4. CDR1 is LGHNA, CDR2 YSLEER, per germline. CDR3 DNA sequence: TGCGCCAGCAGCCAAGCGGGACAGGTGGATGGCTACACCTTC. Translation: CASSQAGQVDGYTF.

This clonotype was seen only a few times. The chain recombines TRBV30 with TRBJ2-1, with TRBD2 matching over 7 bases. The germline gives CDR1 GTSNPN, CDR2 SVGIG (reference sequence). The ends lost 2 bases at V and 8 bases at J; junction bases unmatched: 3. CDR3 length: 12 amino acids. In DNA form, the CDR3 reads TGTGCCTGGAGTCGGGGGGTCGATGAGCAGTTCTTC. Translated: CAWSRGVDEQFF.

The J gene is TRBJ2-6, the V gene TRBV5-8, with D unclear. V was clipped by 3 bases and J by 18 bases, with 10 bases between them. The CDR3 length is 10 residues. The V gene's germline CDR1 is SGHTS and CDR2 YDEGEE. The DNA for the CDR3 is TGTGCCAGCAGCTCGTGGCTTTGGACTTTC. Translating it yields CASSSWLWTF.

This clonotype occurred many times. The chain carries TRBV5-1 and TRBJ2-5, with D perhaps TRBD1 (6 bases). The V gene's germline CDR1 is SGHRS and CDR2 YFSETQ. The germline V and J ends were trimmed by 0 bases and 7 bases, with 19 bases remaining between them. There are 16 residues in the CDR3. CDR3 in amino acids: CASSLEVGQPPRTQYF. Here the CDR3 DNA reads TGCGCCAGCAGCTTGGAAGTTGGACAGCCCCCACGGACCCAGTACTTC. Looking up the rest from reference TRBV5-1 and TRBJ2-5 gives the full variable domain: KAGVTQTPRYLIKTRGQQVTLSCSPISGHRSVSWYQQTPGQGLQFLFEYFSETQRNKGNFPGRFSGRQFSNSRSEMNVSTLELGDSALYLCASSLEVGQPPRTQYFGPGTRLLVL.